The clone carrying this TCR beta chain has a single count. It is likely a read error, because the conserved phenylalanine at the end of the CDR3 is missing. The DNA is left out, because the CDR3 cannot be placed on it with certainty; the CDR3 is given as TCRdb lists it. This entry comes from a study of blood T cell repertoires in COVID-19. Study background: PBMCs, B-cell-depleted T cells, or T cells were the source of the cDNA or gDNA that made up the material.

Sequencing used immunoSEQ multiplex PCR; TCRdb keeps in-frame clones, though not all of them. The sample shows about 94,000 clones, about four fifths of them seen only once. The CDR3 totals 11 residues, both ends included. CDR1 is KGHSH and CDR2 is LQKENI in the germline V gene. V is TRBV18 and J is TRBJ2-7; the table's D call, TRBD1, has no DNA check behind it. Sequenced: peripheral blood. This TCR was recovered from a human donor in a cohort sampled during active COVID-19. CDR3 protein: CASSPGQGTGI.